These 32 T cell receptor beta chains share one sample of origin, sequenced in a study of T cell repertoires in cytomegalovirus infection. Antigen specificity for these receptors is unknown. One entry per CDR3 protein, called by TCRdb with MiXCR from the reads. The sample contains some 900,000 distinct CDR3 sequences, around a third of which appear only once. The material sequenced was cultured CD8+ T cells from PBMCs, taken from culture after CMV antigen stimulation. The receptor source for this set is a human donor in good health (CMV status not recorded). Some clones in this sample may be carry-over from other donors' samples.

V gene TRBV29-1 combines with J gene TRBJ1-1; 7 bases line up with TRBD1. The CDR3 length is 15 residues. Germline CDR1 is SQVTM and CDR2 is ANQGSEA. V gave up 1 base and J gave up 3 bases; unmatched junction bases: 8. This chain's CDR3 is CSVEGTTGADTEAFF. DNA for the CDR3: TGCAGCGTTGAAGGAACTACAGGGGCCGACACTGAAGCTTTCTTT.

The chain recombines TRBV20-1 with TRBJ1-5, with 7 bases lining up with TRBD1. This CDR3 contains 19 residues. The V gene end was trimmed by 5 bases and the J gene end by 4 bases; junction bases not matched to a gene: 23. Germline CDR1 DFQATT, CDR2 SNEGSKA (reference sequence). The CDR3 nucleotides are TGCAGTGCTTGGTTGATGGGCCGCCAGCGGGGACAGTCAAATCAGCCCCAGCATTTT. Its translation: CSAWLMGRQRGQSNQPQHF.

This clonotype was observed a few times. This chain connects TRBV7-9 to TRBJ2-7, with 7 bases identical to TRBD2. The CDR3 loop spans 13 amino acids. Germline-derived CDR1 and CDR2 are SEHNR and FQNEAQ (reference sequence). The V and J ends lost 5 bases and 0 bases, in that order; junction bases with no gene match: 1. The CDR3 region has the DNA TGTGCCAGCAGCGCGGGGGACTCCTACGAGCAGTACTTC. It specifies CASSAGDSYEQYF.

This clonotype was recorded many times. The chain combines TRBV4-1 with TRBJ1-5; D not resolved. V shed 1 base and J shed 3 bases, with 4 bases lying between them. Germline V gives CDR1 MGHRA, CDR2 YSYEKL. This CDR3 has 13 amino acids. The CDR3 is CASSQGINQPQHF. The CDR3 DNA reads TGCGCCAGCAGCCAAGGGATCAATCAGCCCCAGCATTTT.

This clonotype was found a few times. The CDR3 nucleotides are TGTGCCACCCGGGACAGGGGGCAGGGGCAGTACGTC. Its protein product is CATRDRGQGQYV. V gene TRBV6-2 or TRBV6-3 combines with J gene TRBJ2-7, with 12 bases that match TRBD1. V dropped 10 bases and J dropped 9; count of bases not matched to a gene: 7. The CDR3 totals 12 residues. CDR1 MNHEY and CDR2 SVGEGT come from the germline V gene.

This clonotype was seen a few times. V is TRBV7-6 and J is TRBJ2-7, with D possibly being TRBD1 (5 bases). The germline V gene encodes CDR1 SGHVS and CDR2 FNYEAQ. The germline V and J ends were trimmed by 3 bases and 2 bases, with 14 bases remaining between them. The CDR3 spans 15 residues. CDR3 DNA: TGTGCCAGCAGCTTGGACATACCGCCCGCCTACGAGCAGTACTTC. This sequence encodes CASSLDIPPAYEQYF.

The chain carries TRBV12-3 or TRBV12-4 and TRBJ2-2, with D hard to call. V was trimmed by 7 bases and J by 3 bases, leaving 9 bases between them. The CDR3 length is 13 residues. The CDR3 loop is CASIQQDTGELFF. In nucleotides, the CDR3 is TGTGCCAGCATCCAGCAGGACACCGGGGAGCTGTTTTTT.

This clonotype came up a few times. The CDR3 sequence: CASSFPSSYAEAFF. The CDR3 DNA reads as TGTGCCAGCAGTTTCCCGAGCAGTTACGCTGAAGCTTTCTTT. This chain joins TRBV12-3 or TRBV12-4 and TRBJ1-1; D not certain. The CDR3 spans 14 residues. Trimming cost V 3 bases and J 6 bases, with 14 bases left between them.

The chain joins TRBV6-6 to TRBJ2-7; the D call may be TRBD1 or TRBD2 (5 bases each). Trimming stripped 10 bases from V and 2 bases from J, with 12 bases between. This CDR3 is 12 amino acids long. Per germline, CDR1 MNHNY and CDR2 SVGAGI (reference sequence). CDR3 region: CATRETTYEQYV. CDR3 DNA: TGTGCCACCAGGGAGACTACCTACGAGCAGTACGTC.

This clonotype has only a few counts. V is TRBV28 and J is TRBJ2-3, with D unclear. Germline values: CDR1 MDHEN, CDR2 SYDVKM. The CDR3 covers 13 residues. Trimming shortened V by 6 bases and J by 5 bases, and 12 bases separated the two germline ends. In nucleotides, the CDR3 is TGTGCCAGCAGCGAACCGCTGGGAGATACGCAGTATTTT. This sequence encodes CASSEPLGDTQYF. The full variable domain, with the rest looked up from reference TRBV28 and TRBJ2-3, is DVKVTQSSRYLVKRTGEKVFLECVQDMDHENMFWYRQDPGLGLRLIYFSYDVKMKEKGDIPEGYSVSREKKERFSLILESASTNQTSMYLCASSEPLGDTQYFGPGTRLTVL.

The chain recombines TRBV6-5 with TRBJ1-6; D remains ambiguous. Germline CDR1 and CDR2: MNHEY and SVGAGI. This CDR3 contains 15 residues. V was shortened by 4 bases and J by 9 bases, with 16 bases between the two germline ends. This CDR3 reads CASSSLGKRGSPLHF. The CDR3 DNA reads TGTGCCAGCAGTTCACTGGGCAAAAGAGGTTCACCCCTCCACTTT.

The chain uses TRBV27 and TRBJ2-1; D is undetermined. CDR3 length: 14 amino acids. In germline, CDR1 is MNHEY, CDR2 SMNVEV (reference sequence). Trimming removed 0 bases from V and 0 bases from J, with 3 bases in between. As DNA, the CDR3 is TGTGCCAGCAGTTTATCCAACTCCTACAATGAGCAGTTCTTC. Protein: CASSLSNSYNEQFF.

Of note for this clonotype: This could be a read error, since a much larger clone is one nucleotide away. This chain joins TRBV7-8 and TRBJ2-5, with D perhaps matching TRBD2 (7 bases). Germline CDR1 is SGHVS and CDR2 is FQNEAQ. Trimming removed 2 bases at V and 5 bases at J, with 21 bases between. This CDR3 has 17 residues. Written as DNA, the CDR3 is TGTGCCAGCAGCTTAACGAAGCTAGTGGGGGGGCGGGAGACCCAGTACTTC. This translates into CASSLTKLVGGRETQYF.

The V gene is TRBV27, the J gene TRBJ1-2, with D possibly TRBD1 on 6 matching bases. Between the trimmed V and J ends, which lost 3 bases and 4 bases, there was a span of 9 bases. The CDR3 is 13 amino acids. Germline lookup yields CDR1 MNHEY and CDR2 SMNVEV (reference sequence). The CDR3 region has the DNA TGTGCCAGCAGTTTTTTGGGGGCCTATGGCTACACCTTC. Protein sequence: CASSFLGAYGYTF.

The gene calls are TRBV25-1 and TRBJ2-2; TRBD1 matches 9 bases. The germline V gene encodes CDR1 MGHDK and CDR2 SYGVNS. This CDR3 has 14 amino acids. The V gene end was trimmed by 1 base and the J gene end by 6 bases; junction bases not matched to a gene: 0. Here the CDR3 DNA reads TGTGCCAGCAGTGAATGGACAGGGGCCGGGGAGCTGTTTTTT. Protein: CASSEWTGAGELFF.

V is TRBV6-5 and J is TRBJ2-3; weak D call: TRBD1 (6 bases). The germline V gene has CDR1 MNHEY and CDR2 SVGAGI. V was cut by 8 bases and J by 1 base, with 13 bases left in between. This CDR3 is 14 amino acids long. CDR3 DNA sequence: TGTGCCAGCGGGCCAGAGGGGGGCACAGATACGCAGTATTTT. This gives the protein CASGPEGGTDTQYF.

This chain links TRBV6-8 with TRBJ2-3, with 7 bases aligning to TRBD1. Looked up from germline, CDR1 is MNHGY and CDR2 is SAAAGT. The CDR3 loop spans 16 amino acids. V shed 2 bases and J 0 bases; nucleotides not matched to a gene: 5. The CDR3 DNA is TGTGCCAGCAGTTACACCTGGGACAGTAGCACAGATACGCAGTATTTT. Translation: CASSYTWDSSTDTQYF.

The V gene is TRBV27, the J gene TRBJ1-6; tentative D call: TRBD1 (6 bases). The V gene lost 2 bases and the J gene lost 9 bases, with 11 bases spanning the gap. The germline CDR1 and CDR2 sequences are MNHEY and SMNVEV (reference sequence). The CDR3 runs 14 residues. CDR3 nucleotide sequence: TGTGCCAGCAGTTTAGGGCAGGACAGTTCACCCCTCCACTTT. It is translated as CASSLGQDSSPLHF.

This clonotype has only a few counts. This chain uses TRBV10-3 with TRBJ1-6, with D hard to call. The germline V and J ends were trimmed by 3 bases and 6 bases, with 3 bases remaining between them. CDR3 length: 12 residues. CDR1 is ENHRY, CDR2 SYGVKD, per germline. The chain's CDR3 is CAISDINSPLHF. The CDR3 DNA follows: TGTGCCATCAGTGACATTAATTCACCCCTCCACTTT.

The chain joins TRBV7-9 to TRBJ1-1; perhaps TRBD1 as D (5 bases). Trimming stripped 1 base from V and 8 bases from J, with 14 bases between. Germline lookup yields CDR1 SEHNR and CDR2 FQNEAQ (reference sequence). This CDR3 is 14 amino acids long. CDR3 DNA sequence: TGTGCCAGCAGCTTAGAGTACAGGCCAGAGGAAGCTTTCTTT. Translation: CASSLEYRPEEAFF.

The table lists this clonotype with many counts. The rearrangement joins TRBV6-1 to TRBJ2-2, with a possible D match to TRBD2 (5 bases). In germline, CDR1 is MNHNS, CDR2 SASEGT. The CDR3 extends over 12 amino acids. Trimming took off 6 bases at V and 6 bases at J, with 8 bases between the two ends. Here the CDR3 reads CASRAAPGELFF. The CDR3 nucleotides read TGTGCCAGCAGAGCGGCGCCCGGGGAGCTGTTTTTT.

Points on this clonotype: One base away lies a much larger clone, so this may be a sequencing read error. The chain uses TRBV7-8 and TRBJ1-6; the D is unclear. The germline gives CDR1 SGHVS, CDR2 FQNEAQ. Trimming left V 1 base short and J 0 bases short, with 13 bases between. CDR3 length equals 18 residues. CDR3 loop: CASSLGARTYSYNSPLHF. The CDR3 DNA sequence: TGTGCCAGCAGCTTAGGGGCACGGACTTACTCCTATAATTCACCCCTCCACTTT.

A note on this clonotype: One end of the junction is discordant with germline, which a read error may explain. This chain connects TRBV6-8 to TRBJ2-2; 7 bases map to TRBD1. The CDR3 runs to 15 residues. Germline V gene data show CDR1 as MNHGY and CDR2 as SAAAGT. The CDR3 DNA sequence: TGTGTCAGCAGTTCGAGGACAGGAAACACCGGGGAGCTGTTTTTT. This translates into CVSSSRTGNTGELFF.

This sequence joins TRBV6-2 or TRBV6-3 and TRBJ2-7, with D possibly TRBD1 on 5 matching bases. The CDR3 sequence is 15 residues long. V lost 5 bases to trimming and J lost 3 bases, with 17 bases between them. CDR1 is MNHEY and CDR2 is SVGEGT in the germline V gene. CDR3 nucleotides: TGTGCCAGCAGTCACCCTCGACAGAGGTACTACGAGCAGTACGTC. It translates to CASSHPRQRYYEQYV.

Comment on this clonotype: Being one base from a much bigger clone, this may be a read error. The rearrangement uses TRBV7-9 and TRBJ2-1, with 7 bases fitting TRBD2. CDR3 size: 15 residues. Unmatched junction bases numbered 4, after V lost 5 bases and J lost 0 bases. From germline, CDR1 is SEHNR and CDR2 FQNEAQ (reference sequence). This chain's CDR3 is CASSPWEGSYNEQFF. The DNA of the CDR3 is TGTGCCAGCAGCCCCTGGGAGGGCTCCTACAATGAGCAGTTCTTC.

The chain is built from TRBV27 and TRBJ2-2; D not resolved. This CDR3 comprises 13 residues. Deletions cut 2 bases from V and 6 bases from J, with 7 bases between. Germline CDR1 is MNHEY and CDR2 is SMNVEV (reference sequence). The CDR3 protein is CASSLGVPGELFF. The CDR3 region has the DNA TGTGCCAGCAGTTTAGGGGTACCCGGGGAGCTGTTTTTT.

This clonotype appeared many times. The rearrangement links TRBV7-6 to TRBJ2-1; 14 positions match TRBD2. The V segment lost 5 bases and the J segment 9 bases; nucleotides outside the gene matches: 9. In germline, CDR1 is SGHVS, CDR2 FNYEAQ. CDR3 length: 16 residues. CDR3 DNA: TGTGCCAGCAGCCCAAGACTAGCGGGGGGGCCAAGTGAGCAGTTCTTC. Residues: CASSPRLAGGPSEQFF.

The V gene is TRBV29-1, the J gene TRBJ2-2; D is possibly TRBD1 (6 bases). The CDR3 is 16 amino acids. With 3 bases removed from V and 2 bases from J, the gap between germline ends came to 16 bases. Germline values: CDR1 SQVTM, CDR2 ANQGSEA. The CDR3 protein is CSVEGARASNTGELFF. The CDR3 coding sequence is TGCAGCGTTGAGGGGGCCCGGGCGTCTAACACCGGGGAGCTGTTTTTT.

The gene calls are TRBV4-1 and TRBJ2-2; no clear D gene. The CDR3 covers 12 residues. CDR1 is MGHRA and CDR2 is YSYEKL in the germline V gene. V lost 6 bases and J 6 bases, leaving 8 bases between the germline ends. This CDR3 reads CASRAIPGELFF. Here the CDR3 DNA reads TGCGCCAGCAGGGCAATTCCCGGGGAGCTGTTTTTT.

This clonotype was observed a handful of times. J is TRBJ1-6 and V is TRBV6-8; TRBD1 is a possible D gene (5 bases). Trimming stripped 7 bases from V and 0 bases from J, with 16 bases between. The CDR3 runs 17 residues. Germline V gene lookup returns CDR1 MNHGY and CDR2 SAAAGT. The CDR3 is CASKPGTPSSYNSPLHF. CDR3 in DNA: TGTGCCAGCAAGCCCGGGACCCCGAGCTCCTATAATTCACCCCTCCACTTT.

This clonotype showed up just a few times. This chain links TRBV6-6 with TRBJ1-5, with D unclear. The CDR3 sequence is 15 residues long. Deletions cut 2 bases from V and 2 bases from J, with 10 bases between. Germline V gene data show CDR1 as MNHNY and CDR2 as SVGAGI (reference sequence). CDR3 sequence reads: CASSYTGWGNQPQHF. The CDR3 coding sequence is TGTGCCAGCAGTTACACGGGGTGGGGCAATCAGCCCCAGCATTTT.

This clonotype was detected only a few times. The CDR3: CASIGQATNEKLFF. The CDR3 bases are TGTGCCAGCATCGGACAGGCAACTAATGAAAAACTGTTTTTT. The chain uses TRBV7-6 and TRBJ1-4; 7 bases are a match to TRBD1. CDR1 is SGHVS, CDR2 FNYEAQ, per germline. The CDR3 extends over 14 amino acids. After removal of 7 bases from V and 0 bases from J, the junction contained 2 bases not matched to a gene.